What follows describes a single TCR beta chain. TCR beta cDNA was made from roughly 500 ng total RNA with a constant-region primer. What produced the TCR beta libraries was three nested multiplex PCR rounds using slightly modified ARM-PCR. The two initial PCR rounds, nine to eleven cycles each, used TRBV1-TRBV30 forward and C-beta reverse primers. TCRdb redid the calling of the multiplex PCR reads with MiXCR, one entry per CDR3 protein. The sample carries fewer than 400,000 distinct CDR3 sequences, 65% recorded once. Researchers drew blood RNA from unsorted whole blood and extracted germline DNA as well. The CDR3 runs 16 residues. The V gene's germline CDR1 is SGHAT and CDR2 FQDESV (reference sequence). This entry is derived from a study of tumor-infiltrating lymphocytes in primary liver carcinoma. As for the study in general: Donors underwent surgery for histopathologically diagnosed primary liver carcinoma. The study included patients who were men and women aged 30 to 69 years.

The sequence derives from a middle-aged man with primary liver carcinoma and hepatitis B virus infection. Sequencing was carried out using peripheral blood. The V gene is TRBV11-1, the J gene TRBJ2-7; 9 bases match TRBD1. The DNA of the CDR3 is TGTACCAACAGCTCCGTAGGACAGGGGTTTTCCTACGAGCAGTACTTC. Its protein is CTNSSVGQGFSYEQYF.